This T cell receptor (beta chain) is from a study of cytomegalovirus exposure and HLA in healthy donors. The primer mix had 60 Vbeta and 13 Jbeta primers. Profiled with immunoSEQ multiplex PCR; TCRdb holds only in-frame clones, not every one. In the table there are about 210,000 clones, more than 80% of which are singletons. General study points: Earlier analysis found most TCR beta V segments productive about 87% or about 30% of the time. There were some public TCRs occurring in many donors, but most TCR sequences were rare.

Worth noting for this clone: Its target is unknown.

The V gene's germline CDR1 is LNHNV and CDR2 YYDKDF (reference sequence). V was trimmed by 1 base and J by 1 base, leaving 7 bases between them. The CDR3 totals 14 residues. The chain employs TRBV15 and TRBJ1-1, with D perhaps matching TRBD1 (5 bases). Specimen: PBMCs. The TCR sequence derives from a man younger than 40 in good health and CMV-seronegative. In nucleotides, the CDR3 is TGTGCCACCAGCAGAGGGAGGGGGAACACTGAAGCTTTCTTT. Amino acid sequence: CATSRGRGNTEAFF. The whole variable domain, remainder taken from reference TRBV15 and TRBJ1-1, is DAMVIQNPRYQVTQFGKPVTLSCSQTLNHNVMYWYQQKSSQAPKLLFHYYDKDFNNEADTPDNFQSRRPNTSFCFLDIRSPGLGDTAMYLCATSRGRGNTEAFFGQGTRLTVV.